This entry lists 10 T cell receptor beta chains sequenced from one sample in a study of blood T cell repertoires in COVID-19. The data were produced by immunoSEQ multiplex PCR, yet TCRdb's version contains in-frame clones alone and is incomplete. Among under 130,000 clones listed, almost 90% were seen once. The sequenced sample consisted of peripheral blood. The origin of the receptors is a human donor in a cohort sampled during active COVID-19.

The chain uses TRBV27 and TRBJ2-7; 7 bases agree with TRBD1. The CDR3 extends over 12 amino acids. With 2 bases clipped from V and 6 bases from J, the junction kept 1 base outside the gene matches. Germline V CDR1 and CDR2: MNHEY, SMNVEV (reference sequence). The CDR3 DNA sequence: TGTGCCAGCAGTTTAAACAGGGGCGAGCAGTACTTC. It codes for CASSLNRGEQYF.

The chain couples TRBV5-1 to TRBJ2-7; D remains unclear. This CDR3 region has 13 residues. Between the trimmed V and J ends, which lost 1 base and 4 bases, there was a span of 9 bases. Per germline, CDR1 SGHRS and CDR2 YFSETQ. CDR3 residues: CASSLMSVYEQYF. The CDR3 region has the DNA TGCGCCAGCAGCTTGATGTCAGTGTACGAGCAGTACTTC. The whole variable domain, filled in from reference TRBV5-1 and TRBJ2-7, reads KAGVTQTPRYLIKTRGQQVTLSCSPISGHRSVSWYQQTPGQGLQFLFEYFSETQRNKGNFPGRFSGRQFSNSRSEMNVSTLELGDSALYLCASSLMSVYEQYFGPGTRLTVT.

V is TRBV9 and J is TRBJ1-6; D may be TRBD1 (5 bases). Looked up from germline, CDR1 is SGDLS and CDR2 is YYNGEE. CDR3 size: 13 residues. The V end was cut by 6 bases, the J end by 8 bases, with 12 bases between. The CDR3 DNA is TGTGCCAGCAATGGGGGGGTTTATTCACCCCTCCACTTT. Its translation: CASNGGVYSPLHF.

The rearrangement uses TRBV6-1 and TRBJ1-1, with D possibly TRBD1 on 6 matching bases. V shed 1 base and J shed 1 base, with 7 bases lying between them. The CDR3 covers 14 residues. The germline V gene has CDR1 MNHNS and CDR2 SASEGT. The CDR3: CASSEGTANTEAFF. The CDR3 DNA sequence: TGTGCCAGCAGTGAAGGGACAGCGAACACTGAAGCTTTCTTT.

J is TRBJ1-5 and V is TRBV28; 8 nucleotides match TRBD1. The V gene's germline CDR1 is MDHEN and CDR2 SYDVKM. Trimming cost V 5 bases and J 4 bases; bases outside gene matches: 7. CDR3 length: 15 residues. Here the CDR3 DNA reads TGTGCCAGCAGTACCGGGACAGGTGGGAATCAGCCCCAGCATTTT. Translation: CASSTGTGGNQPQHF.

This clone was seen a handful of times. The V and J genes are TRBV19 and TRBJ2-5; D is perhaps TRBD1 (5 bases). The length of the CDR3 is 13 residues. Germline-derived CDR1 and CDR2 are LNHDA and SQIVND (reference sequence). V lost 2 bases to trimming and J lost 2 bases, with 6 bases between them. CDR3 bases: TGTGCCAGTAGTATAAACAGGCAAGAGACCCAGTACTTC. Translating it yields CASSINRQETQYF. Complete variable domain (other parts from reference TRBV19 and TRBJ2-5): DGGITQSPKYLFRKEGQNVTLSCEQNLNHDAMYWYRQDPGQGLRLIYYSQIVNDFQKGDIAEGYSVSREKKESFPLTVTSAQKNPTAFYLCASSINRQETQYFGPGTRLLVL.

In its sample, this clone was seen once. V usage is TRBV10-3 and J usage is TRBJ2-7; 7 bases align to TRBD1. Germline V lookup: CDR1 ENHRY, CDR2 SYGVKD. The CDR3 extends over 14 amino acids. V shed 11 bases, J shed 0 bases, and the junction held 10 bases outside the gene matches. In nucleotides, the CDR3 is TGTGCCGTCCGCGACAGGGAAAGCTCCTACGAGCAGTACTTC. Protein product: CAVRDRESSYEQYF.

About this clone itself: Other DNA sequences in the same sample also yield this CDR3. The V gene is TRBV7-2, the J gene TRBJ2-7; 13 bases line up with TRBD2. The CDR3 sequence is 16 residues long. Germline-derived CDR1 and CDR2 are SGHTA and FQGNSA. The V gene end was trimmed by 1 base and the J gene end by 1 base; junction bases not matched to a gene: 1. The CDR3 sequence is CASSLGLAGGSYEQYF. The DNA of the CDR3 is TGTGCCAGCAGCTTAGGACTAGCGGGAGGATCCTACGAGCAGTACTTC.

This clone has just one count. V usage is TRBV2 and J usage is TRBJ2-2; D may be TRBD1 (6 bases). The CDR3 is 16 residues long. Trimming cost V 6 bases and J 2 bases, with 16 bases left between them. Germline V gene sequence: CDR1 SNHLY, CDR2 FYNNEI. CDR3 nucleotides: TGTGCCAGCAGACAGAGGGGGACAAGAAACACCGGGGAGCTGTTTTTT. Protein product: CASRQRGTRNTGELFF. Full variable domain (missing parts from reference TRBV2 and TRBJ2-2): EPEVTQTPSHQVTQMGQEVILRCVPISNHLYFYWYRQILGQKVEFLVSFYNNEISEKSEIFDDQFSVERPDGSNFTLKIRSTKLEDSAMYFCASRQRGTRNTGELFFGEGSRLTVL.

The J gene is TRBJ2-5, the V gene TRBV27; TRBD2 might be the D (6 bases). This CDR3 is 15 amino acids long. Trimming removed 0 bases at V and 5 bases at J, with 13 bases between. Germline lookup yields CDR1 MNHEY and CDR2 SMNVEV (reference sequence). The CDR3 spells CASSLSGGFYETQYF. The CDR3 coding sequence is TGTGCCAGCAGTTTATCAGGAGGGTTCTACGAGACCCAGTACTTC.